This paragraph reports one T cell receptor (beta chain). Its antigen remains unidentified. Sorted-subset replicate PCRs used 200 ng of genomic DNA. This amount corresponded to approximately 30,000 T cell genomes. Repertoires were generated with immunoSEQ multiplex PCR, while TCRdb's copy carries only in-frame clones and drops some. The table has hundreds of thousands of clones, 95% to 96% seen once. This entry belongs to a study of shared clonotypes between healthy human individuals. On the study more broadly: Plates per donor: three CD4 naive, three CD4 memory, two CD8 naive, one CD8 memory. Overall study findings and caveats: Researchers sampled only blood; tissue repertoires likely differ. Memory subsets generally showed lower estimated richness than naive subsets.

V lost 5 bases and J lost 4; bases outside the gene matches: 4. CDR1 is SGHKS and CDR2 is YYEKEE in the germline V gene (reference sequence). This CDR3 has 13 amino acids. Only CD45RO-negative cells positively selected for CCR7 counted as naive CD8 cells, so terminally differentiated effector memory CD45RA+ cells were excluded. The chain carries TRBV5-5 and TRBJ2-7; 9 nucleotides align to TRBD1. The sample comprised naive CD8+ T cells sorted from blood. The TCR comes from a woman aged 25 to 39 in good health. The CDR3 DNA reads TGTGCCAGCAGTGCCGGGACAGGGTACGAGCAGTACTTC. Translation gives CASSAGTGYEQYF.